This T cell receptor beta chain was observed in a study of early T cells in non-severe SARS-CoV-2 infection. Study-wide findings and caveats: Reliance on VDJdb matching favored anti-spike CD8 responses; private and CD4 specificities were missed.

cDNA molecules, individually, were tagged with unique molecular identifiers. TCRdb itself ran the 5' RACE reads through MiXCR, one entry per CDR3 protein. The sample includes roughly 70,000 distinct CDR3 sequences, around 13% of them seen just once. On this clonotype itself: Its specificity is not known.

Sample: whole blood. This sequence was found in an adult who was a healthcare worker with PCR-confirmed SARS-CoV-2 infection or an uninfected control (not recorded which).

The CDR3 reads CASSSTGRPLLLEQYF. The DNA of the CDR3 is TGTGCCAGCAGTTCAACGGGCCGTCCCCTCCTACTCGAGCAGTACTTC. The chain joins TRBV6-2 or TRBV6-3 to TRBJ2-7, with D unclear. The CDR3 has 16 residues. V dropped 4 bases and J dropped 6 bases, with 22 bases sitting between them. The germline V gene encodes CDR1 MNHEY and CDR2 SVGEGT.